The 16 T cell receptor beta chains listed next were all sequenced from one sample in a study of technical replicates of blood from several donors (dated by TCRdb to the late 2010s). Library preparation was by the immunoSEQ multiplex PCR assay. TCRdb re-hosts the immuneACCESS table, in-frame sequences only. Its copies lack some clones; in the studies checked, an unresolved V gene accounts for under half of them, and the cause for the rest is not known. The sample table lists about 91,000 clones, just under 95% of them with a count of one. The ten most abundant clones make up about 0.26% of the sample. Specimen: T cells isolated from PBMCs. These TCRs come from a human donor in good health.

The chain uses TRBV28 and TRBJ2-1; D gene unclear. The V end lost 4 bases, the J end lost 1 base, and 8 bases lay between the germline ends. This CDR3 contains 14 residues. The germline V gene has CDR1 MDHEN and CDR2 SYDVKM. The DNA for the CDR3 is TGTGCCAGCAGTTCGGGTGGGTCCTACAATGAGCAGTTCTTC. Its protein product is CASSSGGSYNEQFF.

The chain recombines TRBV25-1 with TRBJ1-2; 8 bases agree with TRBD1. Unmatched junction bases numbered 8, after V lost 1 base and J lost 7 bases. The V gene's germline CDR1 is MGHDK and CDR2 SYGVNS. The CDR3 sequence is 15 residues long. The CDR3 region has the DNA TGTGCCAGCAGTGAATCAAGGACAGGGAAGCTTGGCTACACCTTC. It yields the protein CASSESRTGKLGYTF.

This chain links TRBV25-1 with TRBJ1-1, with D possibly TRBD1 on 6 matching bases. V was clipped by 3 bases and J by 6 bases, with 20 bases between them. This CDR3 comprises 16 residues. Germline CDR1 and CDR2: MGHDK and SYGVNS. The CDR3 protein is CASSDQIPEGVPEAFF. The CDR3 nucleotides are TGTGCCAGCAGTGATCAAATACCCGAGGGGGTACCTGAAGCTTTCTTT. The full variable domain, its missing parts supplied by reference TRBV25-1 and TRBJ1-1, is EADIYQTPRYLVIGTGKKITLECSQTMGHDKMYWYQQDPGMELHLIHYSYGVNSTEKGDLSSESTVSRIRTEHFPLTLESARPSHTSQYLCASSDQIPEGVPEAFFGQGTRLTVV.

This chain connects TRBV7-7 to TRBJ2-5, with 8 positions matching TRBD2. CDR3 length: 14 residues. Germline V gives CDR1 SSHAT, CDR2 FNYEAQ (reference sequence). V was clipped by 5 bases and J by 5 bases; unmatched bases: 7. CDR3 sequence (DNA): TGTGCCAGCAGCCCCTTGGGGACTAGGGAGACCCAGTACTTC. This translates into CASSPLGTRETQYF.

This clone was seen once. The chain combines TRBV27 with TRBJ2-7; 8 nucleotides agree with TRBD1. The germline V gene encodes CDR1 MNHEY and CDR2 SMNVEV (reference sequence). This CDR3 has 15 residues. Trimming cost V 3 bases and J 0 bases; bases outside gene matches: 4. CDR3 bases: TGTGCCAGCAGTTTTACCGGGACAGGCTCCTACGAGCAGTACTTC. Encoded protein: CASSFTGTGSYEQYF.

The genes are TRBV5-1 and TRBJ2-3, with a tentative D call TRBD1 (6 bases). Germline CDR1 SGHRS, CDR2 YFSETQ. V dropped 4 bases and J dropped 0 bases, with 12 bases sitting between them. CDR3 size: 15 residues. CDR3 region: CASSPGTGSTDTQYF. The DNA of the CDR3 is TGCGCCAGCAGCCCGGGAACAGGGAGCACAGATACGCAGTATTTT.

Written as DNA, the CDR3 is TGTGCCAGCAGCTTAGTCTCCGCGGGAGCCCGAGAGACCCAGTACTTC. Translated: CASSLVSAGARETQYF. The genes are TRBV7-9 and TRBJ2-5, with 7 bases that match TRBD2. CDR3 size: 16 residues. Germline values: CDR1 SEHNR, CDR2 FQNEAQ (reference sequence). V trimming: 1 base; J trimming: 4 bases; junction bases outside the gene matches: 9.

The chain links TRBV5-6 to TRBJ1-1; D uncertain. Trimming took off 4 bases at V and 3 bases at J, with 7 bases between the two ends. The germline CDR1 and CDR2 sequences are SGHDT and YYEEEE. The CDR3 sequence is 12 residues long. This chain's CDR3 is CASSLSDTEAFF. The CDR3 bases are TGTGCCAGCAGCCTCAGTGACACTGAAGCTTTCTTT.

The chain recombines TRBV11-2 with TRBJ2-7; the D is unclear. This CDR3 is built from 15 residues. The V gene lost 3 bases and the J gene lost 0 bases, with 12 bases spanning the gap. CDR1 and CDR2 (germline): SGHAT, FQNNGV. The CDR3 nucleotides are TGTGCCAGCAGCTTCAACAGTGCCGTCTCCTACGAGCAGTACTTC. Amino acid sequence: CASSFNSAVSYEQYF.

This rearrangement joins TRBV5-1 to TRBJ2-1, with D unclear. Germline values: CDR1 SGHRS, CDR2 YFSETQ. Trimming pared 0 bases from V and 7 bases from J, leaving 5 bases between. The CDR3 is 12 amino acids. The CDR3 loop reads CASSLGSNEQFF. The CDR3 DNA follows: TGCGCCAGCAGCTTGGGTTCTAATGAGCAGTTCTTC.

This clone was picked up one time. CDR3 bases: TGTGCCAGCAGCGGGCCCGGGAGTCCCACAGATACGCAGTATTTT. It is translated as CASSGPGSPTDTQYF. This chain uses TRBV2 with TRBJ2-3; D is possibly TRBD2 (6 bases). This CDR3 comprises 15 residues. Trimming took 6 bases from V and 2 from J, leaving 15 bases between them. The germline V gene encodes CDR1 SNHLY and CDR2 FYNNEI.

This chain connects TRBV19 to TRBJ1-1; weak D call: TRBD1 (6 bases). The CDR3 has 13 residues. The germline V gene encodes CDR1 LNHDA and CDR2 SQIVND (reference sequence). Between the trimmed V and J ends, which lost 9 bases and 3 bases, there was a span of 14 bases. In DNA, the CDR3 is TGTGCCAGCTCACAGGGTAGGGACACTGAAGCTTTCTTT. Residues: CASSQGRDTEAFF.

The chain carries TRBV6-6 and TRBJ1-3; maybe TRBD1 (5 bases). Germline CDR1 is MNHNY and CDR2 is SVGAGI (reference sequence). There are 13 residues in the CDR3. V was shortened by 5 bases and J by 5 bases, with 10 bases between the two germline ends. The CDR3 reads CASSGGVRNTIYF. The DNA of the CDR3 is TGTGCCAGCAGTGGGGGGGTAAGAAACACCATATATTTT.

V usage is TRBV9 and J usage is TRBJ2-1; 9 bases are a match to TRBD2. There are 15 residues in the CDR3. Per germline, CDR1 SGDLS and CDR2 YYNGEE. J was trimmed by 2 bases and V by 5 bases; bases with no gene match: 5. Here the CDR3 reads CASRASGDPYNEQFF. DNA for the CDR3: TGTGCCAGCAGGGCTAGCGGGGACCCCTACAATGAGCAGTTCTTC.

The V call is TRBV5-1, the J call TRBJ2-3; D gene ambiguous. The CDR3 is made up of 14 amino acids. Germline loops: CDR1 SGHRS, CDR2 YFSETQ. Trimming removed 4 bases at V and 5 bases at J, with 14 bases between. The chain's CDR3 is CASSDGQAVDTQYF. In DNA, the CDR3 is TGCGCCAGCAGCGACGGCCAGGCCGTAGATACGCAGTATTTT.

The chain is built from TRBV19 and TRBJ2-1; 12 nucleotides line up with TRBD2. This CDR3 has 15 amino acids. From germline, CDR1 is LNHDA and CDR2 SQIVND (reference sequence). Germline trimming cut 4 bases from V and 9 bases from J; bases unmatched to any gene: 7. The chain's CDR3 is CASSTSGRAGGEQFF. The CDR3 bases are TGTGCCAGTAGTACTAGCGGGAGGGCCGGGGGTGAGCAGTTCTTC.